The 19 T cell receptor beta chains below were found in one sample sequenced in a study of T cells in Graves' hyperthyroidism and ophthalmopathy. TCR beta CDR3 regions were amplified from RNA transcripts. Researchers ran a first-round RT-PCR on the TCR CDR3 using the HTBI primer set. TCRdb reprocessed the multiplex PCR reads with MiXCR, giving one entry per CDR3 protein. This table has approximately 590,000 distinct CDR3 sequences, 46% appearing once. Sequences were obtained from peripheral blood or thyroid tissue (not recorded which). Receptors were obtained from a woman under 30 with Graves' hyperthyroidism.

V gene TRBV16 combines with J gene TRBJ2-5, with D possibly TRBD1 on 5 matching bases. Per the germline V gene, CDR1 is KGHSY and CDR2 is FQNENV. The CDR3 has 16 amino acids. Trimming shortened V by 5 bases and J by 4 bases, and 20 bases separated the two germline ends. The CDR3 loop is CASSLETWARVETQYF. The CDR3 coding sequence is TGTGCCAGCAGCTTAGAAACATGGGCCAGGGTAGAGACCCAGTACTTC. Using reference TRBV16 and TRBJ2-5 for the parts outside the CDR3, the full variable domain is GEEVAQTPKHLVRGEGQKAKLYCAPIKGHSYVFWYQQVLKNEFKFLISFQNENVFDETGMPKERFSAKCLPNSPCSLEIQATKLEDSAVYFCASSLETWARVETQYFGPGTRLLVL.

The J gene is TRBJ1-6, the V gene TRBV2; 7 bases line up with TRBD1. Germline-derived CDR1 and CDR2 are SNHLY and FYNNEI. V lost 1 base and J lost 7; bases outside the gene matches: 7. CDR3 length equals 16 residues. CDR3 loop: CASSEGPGQSNSPLHF. DNA of the CDR3: TGTGCCAGCAGTGAAGGGCCGGGACAGTCGAATTCACCCCTCCACTTT.

This clonotype was counted only a few times. The chain couples TRBV7-6 to TRBJ2-7; D is tentatively TRBD1 or TRBD2 (5 bases each). CDR1 is SGHVS and CDR2 is FNYEAQ in the germline V gene. V shed 5 bases and J shed 0 bases, with 11 bases lying between them. The CDR3 contains 14 residues. The CDR3 sequence is CASSAPGLSYEQYF. CDR3 nucleotides: TGTGCCAGCAGCGCTCCGGGGCTCTCCTACGAGCAGTACTTC.

V and J are TRBV19 and TRBJ1-5; D may be TRBD1 (5 bases). V was pared by 9 bases and J by 6 bases, with 12 bases between. Germline CDR1 and CDR2: LNHDA and SQIVND (reference sequence). This CDR3 comprises 12 residues. CDR3 residues: CASSPQAQPQHF. In nucleotides, the CDR3 is TGTGCCAGCAGCCCACAGGCTCAGCCCCAGCATTTT.

The chain combines TRBV7-2 with TRBJ1-1, with 7 bases fitting TRBD1. Germline lookup yields CDR1 SGHTA and CDR2 FQGNSA. CDR3 size: 15 residues. V lost 8 bases, J lost 7 bases, and 16 bases stayed unmatched. CDR3 nucleotide sequence: TGTGCCAGCTCCCGGGGCAGGGGGTACCGCCTTGAAGCTTTCTTT. It specifies CASSRGRGYRLEAFF.

The chain uses TRBV10-3 and TRBJ2-5; possible D gene TRBD2, 6 bases. V shed 6 bases and J shed 7 bases, with 24 bases lying between them. The CDR3 spans 16 residues. Looked up from germline, CDR1 is ENHRY and CDR2 is SYGVKD. The CDR3 reads CAISSPVGAAGWTQYF. The CDR3 DNA sequence: TGTGCCATCAGCTCCCCAGTAGGGGCCGCGGGATGGACCCAGTACTTC.

The chain has TRBV7-9 and TRBJ1-4; weak D call: TRBD1 (6 bases). The CDR3 is made up of 14 amino acids. Germline loops: CDR1 SEHNR, CDR2 FQNEAQ (reference sequence). Trimming stripped 5 bases from V and 8 bases from J, with 15 bases between. The CDR3 DNA reads as TGTGCCAGCAGCCCGGGACAAGCCAAAGAAAAACTGTTTTTT. Translated: CASSPGQAKEKLFF.

Many counts were recorded for this clonotype. The chain has TRBV24-1 and TRBJ2-7, with 8 bases matching TRBD1. The J segment lost 3 bases and the V segment lost 4 bases, leaving 1 base of the junction unmatched. Germline V lookup: CDR1 KGHDR, CDR2 SFDVKD. The CDR3 loop spans 13 amino acids. The CDR3 loop reads CATSEQGDYEQYF. The CDR3 DNA reads as TGTGCCACCAGTGAACAGGGGGACTACGAGCAGTACTTC.

The V and J genes are TRBV6-1 and TRBJ2-3; D is ambiguous. The CDR3 has 13 residues. CDR1 MNHNS and CDR2 SASEGT come from the germline V gene. V shed 3 bases and J shed 2 bases, with 6 bases lying between them. As DNA, the CDR3 is TGTGCCAGCAGTGAGTTTCCCACAGATACGCAGTATTTT. Its protein product is CASSEFPTDTQYF.

In its sample, this clonotype was seen many times. The V and J genes are TRBV12-3 or TRBV12-4 and TRBJ2-2, with D possibly being TRBD1 (6 bases). V lost 4 bases and J lost 5, with 17 bases in between. The CDR3 covers 16 residues. CDR3 DNA sequence: TGTGCCAGCAGTTCCCAGGACAAGGGGGAGACCGGGGAGCTGTTTTTT. Protein product: CASSSQDKGETGELFF.

This clonotype was detected only a few times. V gene TRBV2 combines with J gene TRBJ1-6; no definite D call. The V gene's germline CDR1 is SNHLY and CDR2 FYNNEI. This CDR3 has 11 residues. V lost 4 bases and J 9 bases, leaving 4 bases between the germline ends. The DNA of the CDR3 is TGTGCCAGCAGTGGTCCTTCACCCCTCCACTTT. Translating gives CASSGPSPLHF.

The J gene is TRBJ1-1, the V gene TRBV9, with D maybe TRBD1 (6 bases). The germline V gene encodes CDR1 SGDLS and CDR2 YYNGEE. The V gene lost 6 bases and the J gene lost 6 bases, with 15 bases spanning the gap. The CDR3 sequence is 13 residues long. The CDR3: CASTGGADAEAFF. CDR3 nucleotide sequence: TGTGCCAGCACGGGGGGGGCGGACGCTGAAGCTTTCTTT.

This chain joins TRBV20-1 and TRBJ1-6; no reliable D call. CDR3 length: 12 amino acids. Trimming left V 3 bases short and J 10 bases short, with 10 bases between. Germline-derived CDR1 and CDR2 are DFQATT and SNEGSKA (reference sequence). CDR3 coding DNA: TGCAGTGCTAGTCAGGAGGGATCACCCCTCCACTTT. As protein: CSASQEGSPLHF.

Of note for this clonotype: A single base separates this from a much larger clone, so it may be a read error. This chain links TRBV2 with TRBJ2-5; unclear D gene. This CDR3 is built from 13 residues. Germline V gene data show CDR1 as SNHLY and CDR2 as FYNNEI. The CDR3 loop reads CASTAEFQETQHF. CDR3 sequence (DNA): TGTGCCAGCACTGCCGAGTTCCAAGAGACCCAGCACTTC.

This clonotype has at least ten counts. This chain links TRBV29-1 with TRBJ1-5; no definite D call. V lost 4 bases and J lost 2, with 12 bases in between. Germline CDR1 reads SQVTM; CDR2 reads ANQGSEA. The CDR3 is made up of 14 amino acids. CDR3 nucleotide sequence: TGCAGCGTTGTATCGGGGTATGGCAATCAGCCCCAGCATTTT. Translation: CSVVSGYGNQPQHF. Full variable domain (outside the CDR3, taken from reference TRBV29-1 and TRBJ1-5): SAVISQKPSRDICQRGTSLTIQCQVDSQVTMMFWYRQQPGQSLTLIATANQGSEATYESGFVIDKFPISRPNLTFSTLTVSNMSPEDSSIYLCSVVSGYGNQPQHFGDGTRLSIL.

The chain uses TRBV19 and TRBJ2-7; D is unresolved. Germline CDR1 and CDR2: LNHDA and SQIVND (reference sequence). Trimming pared 1 base from V and 4 bases from J, leaving 5 bases between. The CDR3 contains 12 residues. CDR3 nucleotides: TGTGCCAGTAGTATAGTGGGGTACGAGCAGTACTTC. It specifies CASSIVGYEQYF.

V usage is TRBV7-2 and J usage is TRBJ2-2, with a tentative D call TRBD2 (5 bases). V dropped 8 bases and J dropped 5 bases, with 15 bases sitting between them. Germline V gene data show CDR1 as SGHTA and CDR2 as FQGNSA. This CDR3 contains 14 residues. The CDR3 bases are TGTGCCAGCGCCGTGCTAAGAGGGACCGGGGAGCTGTTTTTT. Translated: CASAVLRGTGELFF.

J is TRBJ1-2 and V is TRBV5-1; D gene ambiguous. Germline V gene data show CDR1 as SGHRS and CDR2 as YFSETQ. The V end was cut by 3 bases, the J end by 4 bases, with 10 bases between. The CDR3 contains 13 residues. This CDR3 reads CASSSQPSYGYTF. The CDR3 DNA reads TGCGCCAGCAGCTCCCAACCCTCCTATGGCTACACCTTC.

This clonotype was picked up a small number of times. The chain couples TRBV7-8 to TRBJ1-1; D is possibly TRBD1 (6 bases). Germline V gene data show CDR1 as SGHVS and CDR2 as FQNEAQ. The CDR3 is made up of 15 amino acids. V lost 4 bases and J lost 1, with 13 bases in between. The CDR3 region is CASSSYRDPNTEAFF. DNA for the CDR3: TGTGCCAGCAGCTCTTACAGGGACCCGAACACTGAAGCTTTCTTT.